Below, one TCR beta chain is given with its context. TCRdb keeps only in-frame clones here, not all; method: immunoSEQ multiplex PCR. The repertoire holds around 56,000 clones, with roughly nine tenths as singletons. This sample is drawn from a study of T cell changes during pregnancy in multiple sclerosis. The CDR3 extends over 13 amino acids. The V gene's germline CDR1 is SGHAT and CDR2 FQNNGV. V was clipped by 5 bases and J by 5 bases, with 12 bases between them. The receptor was isolated from a female donor with multiple sclerosis, enrolled in a pregnancy study. The chain joins TRBV11-2 to TRBJ1-1; D remains unclear. The sample in question was CD4+ T cells from peripheral blood mononuclear cells, obtained in the third trimester of pregnancy. This CDR3 is CASSLTVGTEAFF. CDR3 in DNA: TGTGCCAGCAGCCTGACGGTCGGGACTGAAGCTTTCTTT.